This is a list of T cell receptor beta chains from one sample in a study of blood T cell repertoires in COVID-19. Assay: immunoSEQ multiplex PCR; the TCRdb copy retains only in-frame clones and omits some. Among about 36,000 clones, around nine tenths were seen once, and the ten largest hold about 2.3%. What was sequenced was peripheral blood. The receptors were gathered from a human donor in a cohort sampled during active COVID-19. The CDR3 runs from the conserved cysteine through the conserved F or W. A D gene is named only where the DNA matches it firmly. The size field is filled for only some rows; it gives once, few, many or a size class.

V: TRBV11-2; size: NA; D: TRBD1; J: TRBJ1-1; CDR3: CASSLLTGSAFF; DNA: TGTGCCAGCAGCCTTCTGACAGGGAGCGCTTTCTTT
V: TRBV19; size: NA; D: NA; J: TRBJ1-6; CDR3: CASSIGRDFTLHF; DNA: TGTGCCAGTAGTATCGGCAGAGACTTCACCCTCCACTTT
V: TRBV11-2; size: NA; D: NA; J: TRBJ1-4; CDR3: CASSLGPSGGKLFF; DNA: TGTGCCAGCAGCTTGGGTCCATCGGGAGGAAAACTGTTTTTT
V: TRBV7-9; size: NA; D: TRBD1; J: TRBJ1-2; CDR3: CASSPYDRGGYTF; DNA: TGTGCCAGCAGCCCCTACGACAGGGGAGGCTACACCTTC
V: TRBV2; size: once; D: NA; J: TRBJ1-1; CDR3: CASSTYTEAFF; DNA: TGTGCCAGCAGCACTTACACTGAAGCTTTCTTT
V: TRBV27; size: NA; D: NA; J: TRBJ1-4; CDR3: CASSPSTATNEKLFF; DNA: TGTGCCAGCAGTCCCTCGACAGCAACTAATGAAAAACTGTTTTTT
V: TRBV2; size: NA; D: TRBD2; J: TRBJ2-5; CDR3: CASSVGGVETQYF; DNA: TGTGCCAGCAGTGTGGGAGGGGTCGAGACCCAGTACTTC
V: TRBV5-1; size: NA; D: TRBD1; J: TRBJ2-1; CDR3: CASSLAGGGNEQFF; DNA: TGCGCCAGCAGCTTGGCAGGGGGCGGGAATGAGCAGTTCTTC
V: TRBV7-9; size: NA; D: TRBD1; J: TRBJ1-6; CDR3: CASSLQGASYLSNSPLHF; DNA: TGTGCCAGCAGCTTACAGGGGGCTTCATACCTCAGTAATTCACCCCTCCACTTT
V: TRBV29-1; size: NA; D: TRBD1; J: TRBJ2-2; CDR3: CSVESRDRGNTGELFF; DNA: TGCAGCGTTGAATCCCGGGACAGGGGAAACACCGGGGAGCTGTTTTTT
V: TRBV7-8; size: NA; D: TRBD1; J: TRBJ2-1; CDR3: CASSQDRRNEQFF; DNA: TGTGCCAGCAGCCAGGACAGGCGAAATGAGCAGTTCTTC
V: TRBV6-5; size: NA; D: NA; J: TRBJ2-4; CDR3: CASKQPLAKNIQYF; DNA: TGTGCCAGCAAACAACCTCTAGCCAAAAACATTCAGTACTTC
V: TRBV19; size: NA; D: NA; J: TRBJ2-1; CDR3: CASRLGHEQFF; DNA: TGTGCCAGCAGACTAGGCCATGAGCAGTTCTTC
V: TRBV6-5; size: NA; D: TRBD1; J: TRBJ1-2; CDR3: CATLTGGIYGYTF; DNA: TGTGCCACACTAACAGGGGGGATCTATGGCTACACCTTC
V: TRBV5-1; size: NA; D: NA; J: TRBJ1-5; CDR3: CASSLGGMMGNQPQHF; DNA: TGCGCCAGCAGCTTGGGAGGGATGATGGGCAATCAGCCCCAGCATTTT
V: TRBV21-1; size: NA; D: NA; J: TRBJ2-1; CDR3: CASGTGHPNEQFF; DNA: TGTGCCAGCGGGACTGGGCACCCCAATGAGCAGTTCTTC
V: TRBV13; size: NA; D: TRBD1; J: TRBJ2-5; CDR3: CASSLLTGAETQYF; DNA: TGTGCCAGCAGCTTATTGACAGGGGCTGAGACCCAGTACTTC
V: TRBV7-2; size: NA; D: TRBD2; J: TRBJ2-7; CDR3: CASSKGLAGGSYEQYF; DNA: TGTGCCAGCAGCAAAGGCCTAGCGGGGGGCTCCTACGAGCAGTACTTC
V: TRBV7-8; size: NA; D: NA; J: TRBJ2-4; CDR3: CASSLGVGRAKNIQYF; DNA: TGTGCCAGCAGCTTAGGGGTGGGCCGAGCCAAAAACATTCAGTACTTC
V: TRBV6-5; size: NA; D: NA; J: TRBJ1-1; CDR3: CASSYGGGRGTEAFF; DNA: TGTGCCAGCAGTTACGGTGGAGGGCGCGGCACTGAAGCTTTCTTT
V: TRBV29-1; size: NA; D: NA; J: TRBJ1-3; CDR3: CSVGTTGHSGNTIYF; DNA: TGCAGCGTTGGGACGACAGGTCACTCTGGAAACACCATATATTTT
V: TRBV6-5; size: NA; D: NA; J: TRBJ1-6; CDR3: CASTLLGGANSPLHF; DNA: TGTGCCAGCACTCTGCTCGGGGGGGCCAATTCACCCCTCCACTTT
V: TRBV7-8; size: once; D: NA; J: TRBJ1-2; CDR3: CASSLGPGFNYGYTF; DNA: TGTGCCAGCAGCTTAGGGCCGGGATTTAACTATGGCTACACCTTC
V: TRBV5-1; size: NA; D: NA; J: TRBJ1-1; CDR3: CASSLVGGPVGGTEAFF; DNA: TGCGCCAGCAGCTTGGTAGGTGGGCCAGTTGGGGGGACTGAAGCTTTCTTT
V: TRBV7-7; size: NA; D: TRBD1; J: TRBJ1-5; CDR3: CASSPDRELNQPQHF; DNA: TGTGCTAGCAGTCCTGACAGGGAACTAAATCAGCCCCAGCATTTT
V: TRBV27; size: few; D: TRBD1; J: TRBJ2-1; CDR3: CASTLTGPSYNEQFF; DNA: TGTGCCAGCACCCTGACAGGGCCTTCCTACAATGAGCAGTTCTTC
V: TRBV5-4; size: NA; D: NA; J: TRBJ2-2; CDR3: CASSTKASGELFF; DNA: TGTGCCAGCAGCACTAAGGCGTCCGGGGAGCTGTTTTTT
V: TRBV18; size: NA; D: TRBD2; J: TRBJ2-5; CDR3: CASSPSSGGLETQYF; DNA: TGTGCCAGCTCACCGTCTAGCGGGGGGCTCGAGACCCAGTACTTC
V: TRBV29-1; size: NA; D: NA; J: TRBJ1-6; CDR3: CSVEDRKRRAYNSPLHF; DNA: TGCAGCGTTGAAGATAGGAAGAGGCGGGCTTATAATTCACCCCTCCACTTT
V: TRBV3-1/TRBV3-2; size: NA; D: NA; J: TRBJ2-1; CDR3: CASSPGGGRGSYNEQFF; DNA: TGTGCCAGCAGCCCTGGAGGTGGCCGGGGCTCCTACAATGAGCAGTTCTTC
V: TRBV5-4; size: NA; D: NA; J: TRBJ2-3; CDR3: CASSSQGPDTQYF; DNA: TGTGCCAGCAGCTCCCAGGGGCCAGATACGCAGTATTTT
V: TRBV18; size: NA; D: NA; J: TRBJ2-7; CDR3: CASSPQGPTPYEQYF; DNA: TGTGCCAGCTCACCCCAGGGTCCAACGCCCTACGAGCAGTACTTC
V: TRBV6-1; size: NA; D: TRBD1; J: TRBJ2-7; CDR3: CASSDQGAYEQYF; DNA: TGTGCCAGCAGTGACCAGGGGGCTTACGAGCAGTACTTC
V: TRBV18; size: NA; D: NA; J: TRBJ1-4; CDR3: CASSPPGVPEKLFF; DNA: TGTGCCAGCTCTCCTCCGGGGGTCCCTGAAAAACTGTTTTTT
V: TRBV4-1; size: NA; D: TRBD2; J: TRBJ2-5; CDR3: CASSHAGLMETQYF; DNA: TGCGCCAGCAGCCACGCGGGACTAATGGAGACCCAGTACTTC
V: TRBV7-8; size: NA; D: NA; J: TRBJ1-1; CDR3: CASSLRGGAFF; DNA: TGTGCCAGCAGCTTAAGAGGGGGAGCTTTCTTT
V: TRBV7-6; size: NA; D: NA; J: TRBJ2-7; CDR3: CASSPRASGGLGEQYF; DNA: TGTGCCAGCAGCCCTAGGGCGTCAGGGGGGCTTGGCGAGCAGTACTTC
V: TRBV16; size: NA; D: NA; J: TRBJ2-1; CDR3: CASSQSTRGQYYNEQFF; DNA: TGTGCCAGCAGCCAATCTACGCGGGGCCAATACTACAATGAGCAGTTCTTC
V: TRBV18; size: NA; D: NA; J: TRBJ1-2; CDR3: CASSPGARGYGYTF; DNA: TGTGCCAGTTCACCCGGAGCGAGGGGGTATGGCTACACCTTC
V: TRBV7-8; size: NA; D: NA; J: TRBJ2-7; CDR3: CASGKGGAGASYEQYF; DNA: TGTGCCAGCGGCAAGGGGGGGGCAGGGGCCTCCTACGAGCAGTACTTC
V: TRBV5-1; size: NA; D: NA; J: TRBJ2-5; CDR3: CASSLEPLHSQETQYF; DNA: TGCGCCAGCAGCTTGGAGCCCCTTCACAGTCAAGAGACCCAGTACTTC
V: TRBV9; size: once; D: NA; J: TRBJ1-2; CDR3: CASSVVGAPYGYTF; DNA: TGTGCCAGCAGCGTAGTGGGGGCCCCCTATGGCTACACCTTC
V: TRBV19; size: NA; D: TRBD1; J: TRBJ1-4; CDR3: CASSIWDREGLFF; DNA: TGTGCCAGTAGTATATGGGACAGGGAAGGACTGTTTTTT
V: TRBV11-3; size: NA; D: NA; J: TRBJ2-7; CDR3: CASSPPRKWDTSSYEQYF; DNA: TGTGCCAGCTCCCCACCACGCAAGTGGGACACGAGCTCCTACGAGCAGTACTTC
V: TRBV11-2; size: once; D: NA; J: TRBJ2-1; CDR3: CASSLKRNEQFF; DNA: TGTGCCAGCAGCTTAAAGCGGAATGAGCAGTTCTTC
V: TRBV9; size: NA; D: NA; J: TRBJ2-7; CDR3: CASSVGTVGYEQYF; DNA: TGTGCCAGCAGCGTTGGGACTGTGGGCTACGAGCAGTACTTC
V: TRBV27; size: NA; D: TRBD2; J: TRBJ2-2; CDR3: CASSSSQAGGPSGELFF; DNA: TGTGCCAGCAGTTCCTCCCAAGCGGGGGGGCCGAGCGGGGAGCTGTTTTTT
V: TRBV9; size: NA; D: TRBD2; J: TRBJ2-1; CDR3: CASNQAGGPSPLLANEQFF; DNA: TGTGCCAGCAACCAAGCGGGGGGGCCCAGTCCCCTCCTCGCGAATGAGCAGTTCTTC
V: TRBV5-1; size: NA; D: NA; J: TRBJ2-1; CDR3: CASSLGQGNREQFF; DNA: TGCGCCAGCAGCTTGGGGCAGGGTAATCGTGAGCAGTTCTTC
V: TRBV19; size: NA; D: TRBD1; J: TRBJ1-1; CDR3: CASSLGQGRTEAFF; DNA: TGTGCCAGTAGTTTAGGACAGGGACGGACTGAAGCTTTCTTT
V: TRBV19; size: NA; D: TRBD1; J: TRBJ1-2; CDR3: CASSRTGSGDTSNYGYTF; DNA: TGTGCCAGTAGTAGGACAGGATCCGGGGACACTTCTAACTATGGCTACACCTTC
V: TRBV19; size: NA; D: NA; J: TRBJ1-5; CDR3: CASRTSSNQPQHF; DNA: TGTGCCAGTAGAACAAGTAGCAATCAGCCCCAGCATTTT
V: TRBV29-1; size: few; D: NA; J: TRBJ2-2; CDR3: CSVSGWTGELFF; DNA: TGCAGCGTTTCCGGTTGGACCGGGGAGCTGTTTTTT
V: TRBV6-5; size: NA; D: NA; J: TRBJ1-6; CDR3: CASSSGYNSPLHF; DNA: TGTGCCAGCAGTTCCGGTTATAATTCACCCCTCCACTTT